Below are 31 T cell receptor beta chains sequenced from a single sample in a study of regulatory T cells in long-lasting Graves disease. Arm-PCR of CDR3 regions with iRepertoire HTBI primers generated TCR beta libraries. MiXCR, run by TCRdb on the multiplex PCR reads, gives a single entry per CDR3 protein. The sample consists of 350,000 to 450,000 distinct CDR3 sequences, 15% to 20% of them appearing once. Time point in this sample: newly diagnosed GD, antithyroid drugs for less than 3 months. From RNA extracted from PBMCs, the TCR library was made. The data were also submitted as part of a second study, on T cells in Graves' hyperthyroidism and ophthalmopathy.

Material: peripheral blood mononuclear cells (PBMCs), obtained at new diagnosis, from a patient treated with antithyroid drugs. All receptors come from a man aged 40-50 years with Graves disease.

Many counts were recorded for this clonotype. The V call is TRBV7-2, the J call TRBJ2-3; maybe TRBD1 (5 bases). The V end was cut by 6 bases, the J end by 3 bases, with 16 bases between. The CDR3 has 15 residues. The germline CDR1 and CDR2 sequences are SGHTA and FQGNSA. The CDR3 region has the DNA TGTGCCAGCAGTACCAGGGCAGTAGGGACAGATACGCAGTATTTT. Its protein is CASSTRAVGTDTQYF.

The table lists this clonotype with many counts. The V call is TRBV12-3 or TRBV12-4, the J call TRBJ2-5; TRBD2 matches 13 bases. CDR3 size: 16 residues. Trimming cost V 3 bases and J 8 bases; bases outside gene matches: 9. CDR3 region: CASSFSTSGGSGTQYF. CDR3 coding DNA: TGTGCCAGCAGTTTCTCGACTAGCGGGGGGTCGGGTACCCAGTACTTC.

V and J are TRBV19 and TRBJ2-7; TRBD1 is a possible D gene (6 bases). Germline V gene lookup returns CDR1 LNHDA and CDR2 SQIVND (reference sequence). The V end lost 6 bases, the J end lost 2 bases, and 11 bases lay between the germline ends. The CDR3 totals 13 residues. The CDR3 region has the DNA TGTGCCAGTAGCGGGTGGGACACCTACGAGCAGTACTTC. It is translated as CASSGWDTYEQYF. The whole variable domain, filled in from reference TRBV19 and TRBJ2-7, reads DGGITQSPKYLFRKEGQNVTLSCEQNLNHDAMYWYRQDPGQGLRLIYYSQIVNDFQKGDIAEGYSVSREKKESFPLTVTSAQKNPTAFYLCASSGWDTYEQYFGPGTRLTVT.

This sequence joins TRBV5-6 and TRBJ2-5, with 7 bases matching TRBD1. After removal of 1 base from V and 3 bases from J, the junction contained 15 bases not matched to a gene. This CDR3 contains 18 residues. Germline-derived CDR1 and CDR2 are SGHDT and YYEEEE. CDR3 in DNA: TGTGCCAGCAGCTTGCCTACGTGGGTTTGGACAGGAGAAGAGACCCAGTACTTC. Residues: CASSLPTWVWTGEETQYF.

The CDR3 nucleotides are TGTGCCAGCAGCTTAACAGGGGTGGAGACCCAGTACTTC. It is translated as CASSLTGVETQYF. The V and J genes are TRBV7-3 and TRBJ2-5; perhaps TRBD1 as D (5 bases). Germline V lookup: CDR1 SGHTA, CDR2 FQGTGA. Trimming took off 0 bases at V and 5 bases at J, with 7 bases between the two ends. The CDR3 has 13 amino acids.

This clonotype was seen a handful of times. The chain couples TRBV20-1 to TRBJ2-5; D is ambiguous. There are 12 residues in the CDR3. Germline CDR1 reads DFQATT; CDR2 reads SNEGSKA (reference sequence). Trimming cost V 7 bases and J 5 bases, with 14 bases left between them. The CDR3 DNA follows: TGCAGTGGGGCCCGTCCCCAGGAGACCCAGTACTTC. Its translation: CSGARPQETQYF.

For this clonotype: This may be a read error, as it is one base from a much larger clone. The J gene is TRBJ2-7, the V gene TRBV27, with D possibly TRBD1 on 6 matching bases. Trimming shortened V by 3 bases and J by 0 bases, and 9 bases separated the two germline ends. Germline assignment: CDR1 MNHEY and CDR2 SMNVEV (reference sequence). CDR3 length: 14 residues. The CDR3 spells CASSFQGSSYEQYF. The CDR3 nucleotides read TGTGCCAGCAGTTTTCAGGGGAGCTCCTACGAGCAGTACTTC.

In DNA, the CDR3 is TGCGCCAGCAGCCCAAGAGGGACTAGCGGGGGGGTAGATACGCAGTATTTT. The encoded protein is CASSPRGTSGGVDTQYF. The chain has TRBV4-1 and TRBJ2-3; 16 nucleotides match TRBD2. With 4 bases clipped from V and 5 bases from J, the junction kept 6 bases outside the gene matches. The CDR3 sequence is 17 residues long. CDR1 and CDR2 (germline): MGHRA, YSYEKL.

This clonotype was detected ten times or more. The chain is built from TRBV10-3 and TRBJ2-7; TRBD2 aligns across 11 bases. CDR1 ENHRY and CDR2 SYGVKD come from the germline V gene. This CDR3 has 14 amino acids. The ends lost 10 bases at V and 0 bases at J; junction bases unmatched: 5. CDR3 coding DNA: TGTGCCACCTGGACTAGCGGGCGCTCCTACGAGCAGTACTTC. It specifies CATWTSGRSYEQYF.

This clonotype was seen a few times. This chain joins TRBV18 and TRBJ2-3; the match to TRBD2 covers 11 bases. Germline CDR1 is KGHSH and CDR2 is LQKENI. This CDR3 is 17 amino acids long. V was pared by 3 bases and J by 6 bases, with 11 bases of the junction left unmatched. The CDR3 DNA is TGTGCCAGCTCACCTCTAGCGGGGGGCGCCCCTCGGGATACGCAGTATTTT. Translation gives CASSPLAGGAPRDTQYF.

This clonotype has a count of ten or more. CDR3 in DNA: TGTGCCAGCAGTGAATTACAGGGGGCCGAAGATACGCAGTATTTT. Its protein is CASSELQGAEDTQYF. This chain connects TRBV6-1 to TRBJ2-3; TRBD1 matches 9 bases. CDR3 length: 15 amino acids. Germline V gene sequence: CDR1 MNHNS, CDR2 SASEGT. J lost 5 bases, V lost 2 bases, and 5 bases had no gene match.

The V and J genes are TRBV29-1 and TRBJ2-4, with 8 bases identical to TRBD1. CDR1 and CDR2 from the germline V gene are SQVTM and ANQGSEA. This CDR3 has 10 amino acids. The CDR3 DNA reads TGCATCGAGACAGGGGCCCGGCGGTACTTC. This codes for CIETGARRYF.

This clonotype occurred many times. J is TRBJ1-1 and V is TRBV19, with D maybe TRBD1 (6 bases). Germline V gene data show CDR1 as LNHDA and CDR2 as SQIVND (reference sequence). The CDR3 sequence is 14 residues long. Between the trimmed V and J ends, which lost 3 bases and 1 base, there was a span of 9 bases. CDR3 in amino acids: CASSMQGTNTEAFF. The CDR3 DNA reads as TGTGCCAGTAGTATGCAGGGGACGAACACTGAAGCTTTCTTT.

The CDR3 sequence: CASSLGGGRINEQFF. DNA for the CDR3: TGTGCCAGCAGCTTAGGCGGGGGGCGCATAAATGAGCAGTTCTTC. The chain has TRBV7-2 and TRBJ2-1, with TRBD2 matching over 8 bases. The CDR3 covers 15 residues. V lost 1 base and J lost 7; bases outside the gene matches: 6. Germline CDR1 SGHTA, CDR2 FQGNSA.

This chain connects TRBV7-2 to TRBJ2-2; tentative D call: TRBD1 (6 bases). The CDR3 is made up of 17 amino acids. V lost 1 base to trimming and J lost 5 bases, with 17 bases between them. Germline V gives CDR1 SGHTA, CDR2 FQGNSA. In nucleotides, the CDR3 is TGTGCCAGCAGCTTAGAGGGTTCGGCAGGGGCAACCGGGGAGCTGTTTTTT. It is translated as CASSLEGSAGATGELFF.

In this sample, this clonotype turned up many times. The V and J genes are TRBV5-1 and TRBJ2-5, with D possibly being TRBD1 or TRBD2 (5 bases each). The V end was cut by 1 base, the J end by 1 base, with 11 bases between. CDR1 is SGHRS, CDR2 YFSETQ, per germline. CDR3 length: 15 residues. As DNA, the CDR3 is TGCGCCAGCAGCTTGTACTCGGGGCTCCAAGAGACCCAGTACTTC. Protein product: CASSLYSGLQETQYF.

V is TRBV7-2 and J is TRBJ2-2; D is perhaps TRBD2 (5 bases). This CDR3 contains 14 residues. Germline lookup yields CDR1 SGHTA and CDR2 FQGNSA. V lost 3 bases to trimming and J lost 6 bases, with 11 bases between them. The CDR3 is CASSLEPRAGELFF. In DNA, the CDR3 is TGTGCCAGCAGCTTGGAACCGAGGGCCGGGGAGCTGTTTTTT.

The rearrangement joins TRBV6-5 to TRBJ1-2; D unclear. Germline CDR1 and CDR2: MNHEY and SVGAGI. The CDR3 has 14 amino acids. V lost 0 bases, J lost 3 bases, and 8 bases lay in between. The CDR3 region is CASSYSTSYYGYTF. In nucleotides, the CDR3 is TGTGCCAGCAGTTACTCTACCAGCTACTATGGCTACACCTTC.

The CDR3 is CASSGTGDTYEQYF. DNA for the CDR3: TGTGCCAGCAGTGGGACAGGGGACACTTACGAGCAGTACTTC. V and J are TRBV5-6 and TRBJ2-7; TRBD1 matches at 10 bases. The CDR3 is made up of 14 amino acids. Germline loops: CDR1 SGHDT, CDR2 YYEEEE. V lost 5 bases and J lost 4; bases outside the gene matches: 6.

This clonotype was found many times. This rearrangement joins TRBV27 to TRBJ2-1, with 10 bases fitting TRBD1. V lost 5 bases, J lost 0 bases, and 7 bases stayed unmatched. CDR3 length: 17 amino acids. Germline V gene sequence: CDR1 MNHEY, CDR2 SMNVEV (reference sequence). The CDR3 loop is CASSPRTGGSSYNEQFF. As DNA, the CDR3 is TGTGCCAGCAGTCCCAGGACAGGGGGGAGCTCCTACAATGAGCAGTTCTTC.

CDR3 in amino acids: CASSSRQFVDTQYF. The CDR3 coding sequence is TGTGCCAGTAGTAGCCGACAGTTCGTAGATACGCAGTATTTT. V gene TRBV19 combines with J gene TRBJ2-3, with D maybe TRBD1 (5 bases). This CDR3 contains 14 residues. CDR1 and CDR2 (germline): LNHDA, SQIVND (reference sequence). Between the trimmed V and J ends, which lost 4 bases and 5 bases, there was a span of 13 bases.

The chain couples TRBV18 to TRBJ1-3; a weak D match, TRBD1 (5 bases). Germline loops: CDR1 KGHSH, CDR2 LQKENI. Deletions cut 3 bases from V and 9 bases from J, with 15 bases between. CDR3 length: 14 residues. The CDR3 spells CASSPGTPRGTIYF. CDR3 DNA sequence: TGTGCCAGCTCACCCGGGACCCCAAGAGGCACCATATATTTT.

This clonotype has just a few counts. The chain carries TRBV13 and TRBJ2-1; 11 bases are shared with TRBD2. Per germline, CDR1 PRHDT and CDR2 FYEKMQ (reference sequence). There are 17 residues in the CDR3. V trimming: 0 bases; J trimming: 4 bases; junction bases outside the gene matches: 5. In DNA form, the CDR3 reads TGTGCCAGCAGCTTAGGCGTAGCGGGGGGGCAGTACAATGAGCAGTTCTTC. Translated: CASSLGVAGGQYNEQFF.

A remark on this clonotype: Germline and junction disagree at one end, which may indicate a read error. This chain links TRBV5-5 with TRBJ1-2, with D perhaps matching TRBD1 (5 bases). The CDR3 is 13 amino acids. Per germline, CDR1 SGHKS and CDR2 YYEKEE (reference sequence). The CDR3 reads CASSFGGARGCTF. CDR3 in DNA: TGTGCCAGCAGCTTTGGCGGGGCGCGCGGCTGCACCTTC.

This clonotype was counted only a few times. The genes are TRBV14 and TRBJ1-1; D uncertain. In germline, CDR1 is SGHDN, CDR2 FVKESK. V dropped 4 bases and J dropped 10 bases, with 19 bases sitting between them. This CDR3 is 14 amino acids long. CDR3 DNA sequence: TGTGCCAGCAGCCCCCCCCCCCAGGCCGGGCGAGCTTTCTTT. Encoded protein: CASSPPPQAGRAFF.

A word on this clonotype: One base away lies a much larger clone, so this may be a sequencing read error. V and J are TRBV2 and TRBJ2-1; 11 nucleotides align to TRBD2. The last part of the DNA fits TRBJ2-5 better; the J call may be wrong. Germline lookup yields CDR1 SNHLY and CDR2 FYNNEI. The CDR3 contains 17 residues. CDR3 in DNA: TGTGCCAGCAGTAAATCGCTAGCGGGGGGTCTTCGAGAGACCCAGTACTTC. Translation: CASSKSLAGGLRETQYF.

Many counts were recorded for this clonotype. This chain connects TRBV6-1 to TRBJ1-1; the match to TRBD1 covers 8 bases. CDR3 length equals 17 residues. Germline CDR1 reads MNHNS; CDR2 reads SASEGT. Germline trimming cut 6 bases from V and 0 bases from J; bases unmatched to any gene: 12. DNA of the CDR3: TGTGCCAGCAGGGACCCAGACAGGGGACAGATGAACACTGAAGCTTTCTTT. It translates to CASRDPDRGQMNTEAFF.

For this clonotype: Given a much more abundant clone one base away, this may be a read error. The rearrangement links TRBV28 to TRBJ2-2, with D hard to call. Trimming shortened V by 4 bases and J by 3 bases, and 12 bases separated the two germline ends. The CDR3 runs to 15 residues. CDR1 is MDHEN, CDR2 SYDVKM, per germline. The CDR3: CASSSWSVDTGELFF. The CDR3 coding sequence is TGTGCCAGCAGTTCATGGTCGGTCGACACCGGGGAGCTGTTTTTT.

This clonotype was observed many times. The rearrangement joins TRBV7-2 to TRBJ2-5; D not certain. The germline V and J ends were trimmed by 1 base and 1 base, with 10 bases remaining between them. The CDR3 runs 15 residues. CDR1 and CDR2 (germline): SGHTA, FQGNSA. The CDR3 nucleotides read TGTGCCAGCAGCTTAGGTCCAGGACCCCAAGAGACCCAGTACTTC. It codes for CASSLGPGPQETQYF.

The rearrangement uses TRBV29-1 and TRBJ2-1; the D is unclear. The J call is doubtful: the DNA matches TRBJ2-4 better. The CDR3 consists of 12 residues. The germline gives CDR1 SQVTM, CDR2 ANQGSEA. The CDR3 DNA reads as TGCAGCGCCAGTAAGGGCAAAAACATTCAGTACTTC. Residues: CSASKGKNIQYF.

This clonotype has more than one count but fewer than ten. The genes are TRBV5-1 and TRBJ1-2; a weak D match, TRBD1 (5 bases). V was trimmed by 0 bases and J by 8 bases, leaving 17 bases between them. The length of the CDR3 is 15 residues. Germline-derived CDR1 and CDR2 are SGHRS and YFSETQ. The CDR3 sequence: CASSLAYGTEGGYTF. The CDR3, as DNA: TGCGCCAGCAGCTTGGCTTATGGGACCGAGGGGGGCTACACCTTC.